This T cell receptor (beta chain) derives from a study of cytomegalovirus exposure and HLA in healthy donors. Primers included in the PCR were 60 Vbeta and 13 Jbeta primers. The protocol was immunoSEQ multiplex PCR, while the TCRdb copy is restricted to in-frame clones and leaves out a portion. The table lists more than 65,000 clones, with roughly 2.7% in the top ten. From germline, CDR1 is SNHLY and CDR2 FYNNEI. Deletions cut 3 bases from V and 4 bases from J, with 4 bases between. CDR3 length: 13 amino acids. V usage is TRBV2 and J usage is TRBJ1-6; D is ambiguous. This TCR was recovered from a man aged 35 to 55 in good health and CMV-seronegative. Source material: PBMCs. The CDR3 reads CASSDGYNSPLHF. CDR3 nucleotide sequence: TGTGCCAGCAGTGACGGGTATAATTCACCCCTCCACTTT.